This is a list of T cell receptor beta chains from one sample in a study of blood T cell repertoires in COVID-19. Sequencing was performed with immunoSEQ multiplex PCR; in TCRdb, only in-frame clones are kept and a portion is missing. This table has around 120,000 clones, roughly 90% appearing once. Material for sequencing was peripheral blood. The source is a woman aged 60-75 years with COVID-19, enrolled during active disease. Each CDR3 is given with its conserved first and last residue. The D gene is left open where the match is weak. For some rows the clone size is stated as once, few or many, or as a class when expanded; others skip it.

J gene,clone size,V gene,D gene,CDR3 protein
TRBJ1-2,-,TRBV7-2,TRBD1,CASSLDTGVGYTF
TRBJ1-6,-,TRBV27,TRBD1,CASSKQGMRGSPLHF
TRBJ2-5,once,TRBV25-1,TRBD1,CASSDTTGKEEETQYF
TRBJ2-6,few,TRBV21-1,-,CASSKRFSGAADLSGANVLTF
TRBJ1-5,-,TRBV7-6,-,CASSSGRNQPQHF
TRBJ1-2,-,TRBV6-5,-,CASTTVGGGYTF
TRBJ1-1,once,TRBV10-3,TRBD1,CAISAGTEYTEAFF
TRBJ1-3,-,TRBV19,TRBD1,CASSTYATGEDTIYF
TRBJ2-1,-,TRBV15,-,CATSRVRTGDEQFF
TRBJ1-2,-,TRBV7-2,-,CASSPYQGRDGYTF
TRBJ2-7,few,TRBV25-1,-,CASSPGAHEQYF
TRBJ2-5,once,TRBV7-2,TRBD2,CASSSTSAQETQYF
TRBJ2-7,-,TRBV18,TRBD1,CASSPGTGVQYEQYF
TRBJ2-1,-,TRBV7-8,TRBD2,CASSSTSGGAWEQFF
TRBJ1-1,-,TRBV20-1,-,CSAGRNTEAFF
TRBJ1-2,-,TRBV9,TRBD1,CASSVGGGGRAGYTF
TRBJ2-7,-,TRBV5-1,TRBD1,CASSFGDRGHEQYF
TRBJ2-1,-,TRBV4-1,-,CASSHSPTGSNEQFF
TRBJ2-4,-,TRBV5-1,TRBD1,CASSHLGQPGAKNIQYF
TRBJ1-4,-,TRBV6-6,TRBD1,CASKTTGYGSEKLFF
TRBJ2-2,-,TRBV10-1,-,CASSESQGRHTGELFF
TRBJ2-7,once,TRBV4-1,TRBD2,CASSPSGTSGAEQYF
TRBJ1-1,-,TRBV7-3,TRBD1,CASSYQGANTEAFF
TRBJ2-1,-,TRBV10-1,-,CASSEEPPSQWEQFF
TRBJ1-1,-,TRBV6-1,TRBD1,CASSYQGVNTEAFF
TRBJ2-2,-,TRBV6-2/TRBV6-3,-,CASSFGVTGELFF
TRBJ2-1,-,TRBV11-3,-,CASSPRGSYNEQFF
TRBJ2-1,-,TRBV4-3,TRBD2,CASSQHGGTYNEQFF
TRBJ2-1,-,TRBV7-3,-,CASSLGTLNNEQFF
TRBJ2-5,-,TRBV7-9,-,CASSLSGDPPRGTQYF
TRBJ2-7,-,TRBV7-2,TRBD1,CASTYMYRSRGLHEQYF
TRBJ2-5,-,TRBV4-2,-,CASSQDPLVETQYF
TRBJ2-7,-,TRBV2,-,CASTERGNSYEQYF
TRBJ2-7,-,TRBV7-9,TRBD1,CASSLEGGSYEQYF
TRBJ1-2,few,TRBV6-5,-,CASSYSRGLGGYTF
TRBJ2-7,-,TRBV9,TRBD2,CASSAAGGPYEQYF
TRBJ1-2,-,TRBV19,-,CASIFSAGHRDYGYTF
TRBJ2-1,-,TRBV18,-,CASSQQDYTYNEQFF
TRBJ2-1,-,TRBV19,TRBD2,CASSTLSSGVYNEQFF
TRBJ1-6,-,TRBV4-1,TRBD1,CASSPIRQGGVYNSPLHF
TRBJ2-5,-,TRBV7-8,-,CASSTVGTVQETQYF
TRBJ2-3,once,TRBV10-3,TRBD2,CAIREGLAGEDTQYF
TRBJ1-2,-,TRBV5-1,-,CASSLGFGQLYGYTF